A selection of T cell receptor beta chains follows, all from one sample in a study of identical twins. A single record per CDR3 protein comes from TCRdb applying MiXCR to the 5' RACE reads. Of roughly 470,000 distinct CDR3 sequences listed, roughly an eighth are singletons. This sample also appeared in a second study, on yellow fever vaccine responses in identical twins.

Sequencing was done on a sample of CD4+ T cells sorted from blood. All receptors derive from a woman between 18 and 29 years old in good health. CDR3s include the opening cysteine and the closing phenylalanine or tryptophan. The D gene is left open where the match is weak. Part of the rows lack a size; the others show once, few, many or a class for expanded clones.

14 . TRBJ1-2 TRBV2 . CASRVAGIHYGYTF TGTGCCAGTAGGGTGGCGGGCATACACTATGGCTACACCTTC
15 TRBD2 TRBJ2-3 TRBV13 . CASSRSTSGLDTQYF TGTGCCAGCAGCCGGAGCACTAGCGGCCTGGATACGCAGTATTTT
17 TRBD2 TRBJ2-1 TRBV5-1 . CASSLPQLAGAYNEQFF TGCGCCAGCAGCTTGCCCCAACTAGCGGGAGCATACAATGAGCAGTTCTTC
16 TRBD2 TRBJ2-1 TRBV11-2 . CASSFASGGVNNEQFF TGTGCCAGCAGCTTCGCTAGCGGGGGGGTCAACAATGAGCAGTTCTTC
15 TRBD2 TRBJ2-1 TRBV28 . CASTTGLAGGGEQFF TGTGCCAGCACCACGGGACTAGCGGGAGGGGGTGAGCAGTTCTTC
11 . TRBJ2-5 TRBV7-9 . CASASKETQYF TGTGCCAGCGCCTCTAAAGAGACCCAGTACTTC
13 . TRBJ2-2 TRBV19 . CASSIEGTGELFF TGTGCCAGTAGTATAGAGGGAACCGGGGAGCTGTTTTTT
15 TRBD1 TRBJ2-3 TRBV15 many CATTTSGQGTDTQYF TGTGCCACCACCACCTCGGGACAGGGGACAGATACGCAGTATTTT
16 . TRBJ2-1 TRBV5-4 few CASSSKDGSSYNEQFF TGTGCCAGCAGCTCCAAGGACGGGAGCTCCTACAATGAGCAGTTCTTC
11 . TRBJ2-2 TRBV30 . CAWEEAGELFF TGTGCCTGGGAAGAGGCAGGGGAGCTGTTTTTT
15 . TRBJ2-2 TRBV12-3/TRBV12-4 many CASSLLGANTGELFF TGTGCCAGCAGTTTATTGGGAGCGAACACCGGGGAGCTGTTTTTT
12 . TRBJ2-2 TRBV29-1 . CSVGFRNGELFF TGCAGCGTGGGTTTTAGGAACGGGGAGCTGTTTTTT
13 . TRBJ1-2 TRBV2 few CASTASDNYGYTF TGTGCCAGCACTGCCAGTGACAACTATGGCTACACCTTC
15 TRBD2 TRBJ2-7 TRBV7-9 many CASSLAGTSGYEQYF TGTGCCAGCAGCTTAGCTGGGACTAGCGGTTACGAGCAGTACTTC
16 . TRBJ2-1 TRBV6-5 . CASSYSSRGAYNEQFF TGTGCCAGCAGTTACTCGTCCCGTGGAGCCTACAATGAGCAGTTCTTC
15 TRBD1 TRBJ2-7 TRBV18 . CASSPPGQRSYEQYF TGTGCCAGCTCACCCCCGGGACAGAGATCCTACGAGCAGTACTTC
14 . TRBJ2-1 TRBV6-5 . CASSYTSGTDEQFF TGTGCCAGCAGTTACACTTCAGGGACGGATGAGCAGTTCTTC
14 . TRBJ2-3 TRBV19 few CASMDPGGTDTQYF TGTGCCAGTATGGACCCAGGGGGCACAGATACGCAGTATTTT
15 . TRBJ2-2 TRBV29-1 . CSAGRTGNTGELFFF .
14 . TRBJ2-7 TRBV6-5 few CASSYSTTGYEQYF TGTGCCAGCAGTTACTCGACGACAGGCTACGAGCAGTACTTC
14 . TRBJ2-7 TRBV20-1 . CSARDMGKSYEQYF TGCAGTGCTAGAGATATGGGGAAATCCTACGAGCAGTACTTC
17 TRBD2 TRBJ2-1 TRBV27 . CASSLGSGRAYGHEQFF TGTGCCAGCAGTTTGGGAAGCGGGAGGGCCTATGGCCATGAGCAGTTCTTC
14 TRBD2 TRBJ2-7 TRBV7-2 few CASTTLAGEYEQYF TGTGCCAGCACCACTCTAGCGGGAGAATACGAGCAGTACTTC
13 TRBD1 TRBJ2-7 TRBV3-1 . CASSQTGGNEQYF TGTGCCAGCAGCCAAACAGGGGGCAACGAGCAGTACTTC
17 TRBD2 TRBJ2-1 TRBV9 few CASSVDLAGALVNEQFF TGTGCCAGCAGCGTAGATCTAGCGGGAGCTCTGGTAAATGAGCAGTTCTTC
12 . TRBJ2-7 TRBV12-3/TRBV12-4 few CASRTFPGEQYF TGTGCCAGCAGGACCTTCCCGGGCGAGCAGTACTTC
16 . TRBJ2-1 TRBV12-3/TRBV12-4 many CASSPFDLTSDNEQFF TGTGCCAGCAGTCCCTTCGACTTGACCTCCGACAATGAGCAGTTCTTC
14 TRBD1 TRBJ1-2 TRBV29-1 few CSAHYRGGNYGYTF TGCAGCGCACACTACAGGGGGGGCAACTATGGCTACACCTTC
14 . TRBJ2-3 TRBV7-9 . CASSFPSSADTQYF TGTGCCAGCAGCTTCCCCAGTAGTGCAGATACGCAGTATTTT
12 . TRBJ1-2 TRBV7-2 . CASSLISGGYTF TGTGCCAGCAGCTTAATATCCGGCGGCTACACCTTC
19 TRBD2 TRBJ2-1 TRBV27 few CASSPGTSGGAGRYNEQFF TGTGCCAGCAGCCCCGGGACTAGCGGGGGGGCTGGGAGATACAATGAGCAGTTCTTC
15 . TRBJ2-1 TRBV2 many CASGGWTSSYNEQFF TGTGCCAGCGGAGGGTGGACATCCTCCTACAATGAGCAGTTCTTC
15 . TRBJ1-2 TRBV7-9 few CASSQGGGSLRGYTF TGTGCCAGCAGCCAAGGGGGGGGCTCCCTGCGGGGCTACACCTTC
14 . TRBJ2-3 TRBV29-1 . CSVEGGESTDTQYF TGCAGCGTTGAAGGGGGGGAAAGCACAGATACGCAGTATTTT
13 . TRBJ2-1 TRBV20-1 few CSAESGTGIMQFF TGCAGTGCTGAGAGTGGGACCGGGATAATGCAGTTCTTC
11 . TRBJ2-1 TRBV7-2 few CASSTYYEQFF TGTGCCAGCAGCACCTACTATGAGCAGTTCTTC
18 TRBD1 TRBJ2-1 TRBV4-3 few CASSLGGQGTSSYNEQFF TGCGCCAGCAGCCTTGGGGGACAGGGGACTAGCTCCTACAATGAGCAGTTCTTC
12 . TRBJ2-5 TRBV12-3/TRBV12-4 many CASSFLMETQYF TGTGCCAGCAGTTTTCTAATGGAGACCCAGTACTTC
14 . TRBJ2-5 TRBV6-1 many CASSIRQFQETQYF TGTGCCAGCAGCATCCGACAGTTCCAAGAGACCCAGTACTTC
16 . TRBJ2-3 TRBV5-1 . CASSLGLSGSTDTQYF TGCGCCAGCAGCTTGGGTCTGAGCGGTAGCACAGATACGCAGTATTTT
12 . TRBJ2-7 TRBV12-3/TRBV12-4 many CASSEQGYEQYF TGTGCCAGCAGTGAACAGGGCTACGAGCAGTACTTC
16 . TRBJ2-2 TRBV9 few CASSVGGTPNTGELFF TGTGCCAGCAGCGTAGGTGGGACACCTAACACCGGGGAGCTGTTTTTT
13 . TRBJ1-5 TRBV18 . CASSPAVTQPQHF TGTGCCAGCTCACCAGCCGTAACTCAGCCCCAGCATTTT
15 . TRBJ2-3 TRBV28 . CASTAAGSSTDTQYF TGTGCCAGTACCGCCGCGGGGTCTTCCACAGATACGCAGTATTTT
15 . TRBJ2-3 TRBV11-2 few CASSLTGRVSDTQYF TGTGCCAGCAGCTTGACTGGCAGGGTGTCAGATACGCAGTATTTT
10 . TRBJ1-1 TRBV6-2/TRBV6-3 few CASIYTEAFF TGTGCCAGCATTTACACTGAAGCTTTCTTT
14 . TRBJ2-7 TRBV27 . CASSPNDRIYEQYF TGTGCCAGCAGTCCAAACGACAGGATTTACGAGCAGTACTTC
15 . TRBJ1-1 TRBV20-1 . CSARDTGSGNTEAFF TGCAGTGCTAGAGACACGGGCAGTGGGAACACTGAAGCTTTCTTT
15 . TRBJ1-2 TRBV5-1 few CASSLGDLMKDSYTF TGCGCCAGCAGCTTGGGAGATCTCATGAAGGACAGCTACACCTTC